The subject of this entry is one T cell receptor beta chain. The time point was: patch test 3, about 24 weeks after DPC sensitization. Documented treatment: therapeutic diphenylcyclopropenone sensitization with weekly scalp DPC. The sample comes from a study of human T cells and chemical hapten exposure. The study's library attached unique molecular identifiers to single cDNA molecules. In TCRdb, the RACE reads were re-called with MiXCR into one record per CDR3 protein. The repertoire includes about 190,000 distinct CDR3 sequences, around 25% of them detected once, and 2.5% sits in the top ten. The TCR originated in a woman aged 35 to 49 with alopecia areata. Some clones in this sample may be carry-over from other donors' samples. This specimen consisted of whole blood, obtained in connection with sensitization to the hapten diphenylcyclopropenone (DPC).

CDR3 coding DNA: TGTGCCAGCAGCCAAGGGGCAGGGGGCATCACTGAAGCTTTCTTT. Translation gives CASSQGAGGITEAFF. The chain employs TRBV3-1 and TRBJ1-1, with TRBD1 identical over 8 bases. Losses at the gene ends were 1 base for V and 4 bases for J; bases not matched to a gene: 5. Germline V gives CDR1 LGHDT, CDR2 YNNKEL (reference sequence). There are 15 residues in the CDR3.